This TCR beta chain comes out of a study of shared clonotypes between healthy human individuals. Study-wide points: Clonotypes shared by all four sorted-subset donors had higher generation probabilities than non-shared clonotypes.

As regards this clone: What it binds is not known.

The study ran the assay at deep level. Per the original methods: As immunoSEQ supplied junction-only sequences (without quality scores), filtering differed. Profiled with immunoSEQ multiplex PCR; TCRdb holds only in-frame clones, not every one. That table gives V, J and clone size, and the DNA gave D and trimming. The sample shows 550,000 to 800,000 clones, 90% of them seen only once. From germline, CDR1 is LNHDA and CDR2 SQIVND (reference sequence). The CDR3 length is 15 residues. V was cut by 7 bases and J by 0 bases, with 13 bases left in between. The receptor comes from a man between 18 and 29 years old in good health. Some clones in this sample may be carry-over from other donors' samples. The chain recombines TRBV19 with TRBJ1-5, with D uncertain. The sequenced material came from memory CD8+ T cells from PBMCs. The sample's subset: CD45RO+ cells pooled with CCR7-negative TemRA cells. The CDR3 coding sequence is TGTGCCAGTACCAAGAGAACTTATAGCAATCAGCCCCAGCATTTT. As protein: CASTKRTYSNQPQHF.